The 10 T cell receptor beta chains presented below share a single source sample, sequenced in a study of T cell responses to AZD1222 COVID-19 vaccine. Clones were sequenced by immunoSEQ multiplex PCR, and TCRdb holds only the in-frame ones, with some missing. The table records 100,000 to 140,000 clones, 92% of them present only once. Sequenced here: peripheral blood, sampled 28 days after the second AZD1222 dose. These receptors were taken from an adult who received the AZD1222 COVID-19 vaccine.

The sample holds a few counts of this clone. J is TRBJ1-1 and V is TRBV5-8, with 8 positions matching TRBD1. The V gene end was trimmed by 4 bases and the J gene end by 4 bases; junction bases not matched to a gene: 9. Germline lookup yields CDR1 SGHTS and CDR2 YDEGEE. This CDR3 is built from 15 residues. CDR3: CASSERTGPSTEAFF. The CDR3 DNA follows: TGTGCCAGCAGCGAACGGACAGGGCCAAGCACTGAAGCTTTCTTT.

The chain links TRBV9 to TRBJ1-1; the D is unclear. The CDR3 contains 16 residues. V was shortened by 0 bases and J by 4 bases, with 16 bases between the two germline ends. Germline V gene lookup returns CDR1 SGDLS and CDR2 YYNGEE. Here the CDR3 DNA reads TGTGCCAGCAGCGTAGGACTCCGCGTCACGACCACTGAAGCTTTCTTT. It encodes CASSVGLRVTTTEAFF.

The chain joins TRBV9 to TRBJ1-3; TRBD1 aligns across 7 bases. This CDR3 spans 15 amino acids. V lost 5 bases and J lost 4; bases outside the gene matches: 9. Germline lookup yields CDR1 SGDLS and CDR2 YYNGEE. The CDR3 DNA sequence: TGTGCCAGCAGTCAACTAACAGGGGTGGGAAACACCATATATTTT. Its translation is CASSQLTGVGNTIYF.

CDR3 region: CASSHLDPDTQYF. Written as DNA, the CDR3 is TGTGCCAGCAGCCACCTCGACCCAGATACGCAGTATTTT. The chain combines TRBV14 with TRBJ2-3, with D unresolved. V lost 3 bases, J lost 4 bases, and 8 bases lay in between. This CDR3 spans 13 amino acids. Per germline, CDR1 SGHDN and CDR2 FVKESK.

J is TRBJ1-1 and V is TRBV11-3; tentative D call: TRBD1 (6 bases). From germline, CDR1 is SGHNT and CDR2 YENEEA. The length of the CDR3 is 15 residues. V lost 0 bases to trimming and J lost 5 bases, with 13 bases between them. CDR3 protein: CASSLDGRGATEAFF. CDR3 nucleotide sequence: TGTGCCAGCAGCTTAGATGGCAGGGGAGCGACTGAAGCTTTCTTT.

The chain carries TRBV7-3 and TRBJ2-7, with D perhaps TRBD1 (5 bases). The ends were cut back, 5 bases at V and 2 bases at J, with 16 bases in the middle. The CDR3 loop spans 15 amino acids. Germline V CDR1 and CDR2: SGHTA, FQGTGA. As DNA, the CDR3 is TGTGCCAGCAGCCCCCAAGGGTCAGGGCCCTACGAGCAGTACTTC. Its translation: CASSPQGSGPYEQYF.

V is TRBV18 and J is TRBJ1-1; 7 bases line up with TRBD1. J was trimmed by 6 bases and V by 3 bases; bases with no gene match: 13. The CDR3 is 16 amino acids. The V gene's germline CDR1 is KGHSH and CDR2 LQKENI. The CDR3 DNA reads TGTGCCAGCTCACCCGGCGCAGGGGGGGGCTCGGCTGAAGCTTTCTTT. This translates into CASSPGAGGGSAEAFF.

This clone was seen only once. This sequence joins TRBV27 and TRBJ2-1; D not certain. The germline CDR1 and CDR2 sequences are MNHEY and SMNVEV (reference sequence). V was cut by 0 bases and J by 4 bases, with 13 bases left in between. CDR3 length: 16 amino acids. In nucleotides, the CDR3 is TGTGCCAGCAGTTTATCGGCCACCAACGGGTACAATGAGCAGTTCTTC. The encoded protein is CASSLSATNGYNEQFF.

J is TRBJ1-2 and V is TRBV4-2; perhaps TRBD1 as D (5 bases). The germline gives CDR1 LGHNA, CDR2 YNFKEQ. CDR3 length: 14 amino acids. Trimming removed 1 base at V and 4 bases at J, with 10 bases between. DNA of the CDR3: TGTGCCAGCAGCCAAGTAGAGAGGGGCTATGGCTACACCTTC. Translation: CASSQVERGYGYTF.

V is TRBV6-5 and J is TRBJ2-7, with 8 bases fitting TRBD1. The V segment lost 2 bases and the J segment 3 bases; nucleotides outside the gene matches: 0. Germline V gene sequence: CDR1 MNHEY, CDR2 SVGAGI. The CDR3 sequence is 13 residues long. This chain's CDR3 is CASSYTGGYEQYF. The CDR3 DNA is TGTGCCAGCAGTTACACAGGGGGCTACGAGCAGTACTTC.